The 24 T cell receptor beta chains below all came from one sample that was sequenced in a study of cytomegalovirus exposure and HLA in healthy donors. The PCR employed 60 Vbeta primers together with 13 Jbeta primers. The assay was immunoSEQ multiplex PCR, and TCRdb's table has in-frame clones only and misses some. The repertoire consists of under 60,000 clones, with just under 85% occurring once and the leading ten covering roughly 3.1%. The sample consisted of PBMCs. The source is a man aged 45-65 years in good health and CMV-seronegative.

By share, this clone ranks as medium-sized. CDR3 protein: CASSEDSWGGMNGYTF. CDR3 nucleotides: TGTGCCAGCAGTGAAGATTCTTGGGGAGGAATGAATGGCTACACCTTC. J is TRBJ1-2 and V is TRBV6-1; D remains unclear. The CDR3 extends over 16 amino acids. V dropped 1 base and J dropped 6 bases, with 18 bases sitting between them. CDR1 and CDR2 from the germline V gene are MNHNS and SASEGT.

The V gene is TRBV6-1, the J gene TRBJ1-5; D is unclear. The germline V gene has CDR1 MNHNS and CDR2 SASEGT. V lost 7 bases and J 2 bases, leaving 15 bases between the germline ends. The CDR3 consists of 15 residues. Written as DNA, the CDR3 is TGTGCCAGCACCCTGACATCAGCTGGCAATCAGCCCCAGCATTTT. Residues: CASTLTSAGNQPQHF.

This clone has a single count. The chain couples TRBV7-3 to TRBJ2-3, with 7 bases identical to TRBD2. The V gene's germline CDR1 is SGHTA and CDR2 FQGTGA. The trim removed 1 base at V and 3 bases at J, leaving 7 bases unmatched. The CDR3 contains 16 residues. CDR3 sequence (DNA): TGTGCCAGCAGCTTAAGGCTCGGGGGGAGGACAGATACGCAGTATTTT. Residues: CASSLRLGGRTDTQYF.

This clone is a singleton in its sample. The chain is built from TRBV27 and TRBJ1-5; 7 bases agree with TRBD1. Per the germline V gene, CDR1 is MNHEY and CDR2 is SMNVEV (reference sequence). This CDR3 has 15 amino acids. V was pared by 1 base and J by 1 base, with 1 base of the junction left unmatched. The CDR3 region has the DNA TGTGCCAGCAGTTTATTGGGACAGAGCAATCAGCCCCAGCATTTT. Translated, it gives CASSLLGQSNQPQHF.

The gene calls are TRBV5-4 and TRBJ2-7; D is uncertain. CDR3 length: 15 amino acids. The germline CDR1 and CDR2 sequences are SGHNT and YYREEE (reference sequence). Trimming shortened V by 3 bases and J by 0 bases, and 13 bases separated the two germline ends. As DNA, the CDR3 is TGTGCCAGCAGCTCAATGCGGATGAGCTCCTACGAGCAGTACTTC. Protein: CASSSMRMSSYEQYF.

The V and J genes are TRBV9 and TRBJ1-5; 8 bases are shared with TRBD1. The CDR3 runs 14 residues. After removal of 3 bases from V and 6 bases from J, the junction contained 5 bases not matched to a gene. Germline V CDR1 and CDR2: SGDLS, YYNGEE. Here the CDR3 DNA reads TGTGCCAGCAGCGAAGGACAGGGAGGTCAGCCCCAGCATTTT. It is translated as CASSEGQGGQPQHF.

The CDR3 DNA reads TGTGCCAGTAGTATTGGGGCAAAGCAAGAGACCCAGTACTTC. Protein product: CASSIGAKQETQYF. The genes are TRBV19 and TRBJ2-5; tentative D call: TRBD1 (5 bases). The germline CDR1 and CDR2 sequences are LNHDA and SQIVND (reference sequence). Trimming shortened V by 3 bases and J by 2 bases, and 10 bases separated the two germline ends. The CDR3 is made up of 14 amino acids.

V usage is TRBV7-9 and J usage is TRBJ2-6; D is unresolved. This CDR3 comprises 13 residues. CDR1 SEHNR and CDR2 FQNEAQ come from the germline V gene (reference sequence). Trimming left V 4 bases short and J 6 bases short, with 7 bases between. The CDR3 region has the DNA TGTGCCAGCAGCTCGTCTCTGGCCAACGTCCTGACTTTC. It specifies CASSSSLANVLTF.

The CDR3 bases are TGTGCCAGTTTCAGGGCAGGCGAATTTAACTATGGCTACACCTTC. It is translated as CASFRAGEFNYGYTF. The chain uses TRBV6-5 and TRBJ1-2, with a tentative D call TRBD1 (5 bases). Trimming pared 9 bases from V and 1 base from J, leaving 18 bases between. The CDR3 totals 15 residues. From germline, CDR1 is MNHEY and CDR2 SVGAGI.

The rearrangement links TRBV18 to TRBJ2-7; TRBD1 aligns across 10 bases. V gave up 3 bases and J gave up 5 bases; unmatched junction bases: 4. Germline V lookup: CDR1 KGHSH, CDR2 LQKENI. The CDR3 length is 14 residues. The CDR3 sequence: CASSPGQGFHEQYF. The DNA of the CDR3 is TGTGCCAGCTCACCGGGACAGGGGTTTCACGAGCAGTACTTC.

V is TRBV5-1 and J is TRBJ2-5; no clear D gene. CDR1 SGHRS and CDR2 YFSETQ come from the germline V gene. The CDR3 runs 15 residues. V was cut by 5 bases and J by 1 base, with 15 bases left in between. CDR3 DNA sequence: TGCGCCAGCAGACTTGACCTCCCAGGCCAAGAGACCCAGTACTTC. It is translated as CASRLDLPGQETQYF.

The J gene is TRBJ1-1, the V gene TRBV7-3, with D unclear. CDR3 length: 13 residues. Looked up from germline, CDR1 is SGHTA and CDR2 is FQGTGA. Trimming shortened V by 5 bases and J by 1 base, and 8 bases separated the two germline ends. The CDR3 reads CASSLQRNTEAFF. CDR3 in DNA: TGTGCCAGCAGCCTACAGAGGAACACTGAAGCTTTCTTT.

This clone was seen a handful of times. The rearrangement links TRBV7-8 to TRBJ1-1; maybe TRBD1 (5 bases). The germline CDR1 and CDR2 sequences are SGHVS and FQNEAQ. V lost 3 bases to trimming and J lost 2 bases, with 19 bases between them. CDR3 length: 17 residues. CDR3 sequence reads: CASSFSWGRRLNTEAFF. The CDR3 nucleotides are TGTGCCAGCAGCTTCTCTTGGGGCAGAAGGTTAAACACTGAAGCTTTCTTT.

This chain connects TRBV5-1 to TRBJ2-2; 8 bases fit TRBD1. Trimming took 5 bases from V and 0 from J; bases not matched to a gene: 3. This CDR3 spans 15 amino acids. The germline gives CDR1 SGHRS, CDR2 YFSETQ. CDR3 in DNA: TGCGCCAGCAGGGTGACAGGGGCGAACACCGGGGAGCTGTTTTTT. As protein: CASRVTGANTGELFF.

In its sample, this clone was seen once. This chain uses TRBV10-2 with TRBJ2-2; tentatively, D is TRBD2 (6 bases). The V gene's germline CDR1 is WSHSY and CDR2 SAAADI. The V and J ends lost 5 bases and 4 bases respectively, with 11 bases between them. The CDR3 contains 14 residues. The CDR3 protein is CASSKRGITGELFF. CDR3 coding DNA: TGCGCCAGCAGTAAACGGGGGATCACCGGGGAGCTGTTTTTT.

The rearrangement links TRBV6-5 to TRBJ2-7; TRBD1 matches at 10 bases. After removal of 7 bases from V and 4 bases from J, the junction contained 7 bases not matched to a gene. CDR3 length: 14 residues. Germline CDR1 and CDR2: MNHEY and SVGAGI. In DNA, the CDR3 is TGTGCCAGCACCACCGGGACAGGGGTGTACGAGCAGTACTTC. Translating it yields CASTTGTGVYEQYF.

The J gene is TRBJ1-1, the V gene TRBV6-6; the D is unclear. The CDR3 contains 12 residues. The V end lost 6 bases, the J end lost 6 bases, and 11 bases lay between the germline ends. The germline V gene encodes CDR1 MNHNY and CDR2 SVGAGI (reference sequence). The CDR3 loop is CASSPFLSEAFF. CDR3 DNA sequence: TGTGCCAGCAGCCCGTTTCTCTCTGAAGCTTTCTTT.

The chain uses TRBV6-6 and TRBJ1-1, with TRBD1 as a possible D gene (6 bases). Trimming removed 7 bases at V and 10 bases at J, with 19 bases between. Germline V gives CDR1 MNHNY, CDR2 SVGAGI (reference sequence). This CDR3 region has 13 residues. CDR3 in amino acids: CASTRTDVSVAFF. The CDR3 DNA follows: TGTGCCAGCACGAGGACAGACGTGAGTGTAGCTTTCTTT.

The chain couples TRBV4-1 to TRBJ2-2; 10 bases match TRBD2. CDR1 MGHRA and CDR2 YSYEKL come from the germline V gene. J gave up 9 bases and V 0 bases, and 4 bases lay outside the gene matches. This CDR3 has 15 residues. DNA of the CDR3: TGCGCCAGCAGCCAAGAACCTAGCGGGGGCTGGGAGCTGTTTTTT. It specifies CASSQEPSGGWELFF.

V is TRBV4-2 and J is TRBJ2-5; tentatively, D is TRBD2 (6 bases). This CDR3 has 18 amino acids. Germline CDR1 is LGHNA and CDR2 is YNFKEQ. Trimming shortened V by 0 bases and J by 4 bases, and 21 bases separated the two germline ends. The CDR3 is CASSQDILALGGTETQYF. DNA for the CDR3: TGTGCCAGCAGCCAAGATATCCTCGCCCTAGGAGGGACAGAGACCCAGTACTTC.

The J gene is TRBJ1-3, the V gene TRBV5-1; 9 bases are shared with TRBD1. Germline values: CDR1 SGHRS, CDR2 YFSETQ. The CDR3 loop spans 18 amino acids. The V gene end was trimmed by 2 bases and the J gene end by 2 bases; junction bases not matched to a gene: 11. The CDR3 is CASSLSVGQGVPGNTIYF. In nucleotides, the CDR3 is TGCGCCAGCAGCTTATCAGTGGGACAGGGAGTCCCTGGAAACACCATATATTTT.

This clone was seen a few times. The chain combines TRBV29-1 with TRBJ2-1, with 7 bases fitting TRBD1. The CDR3 loop spans 15 amino acids. Germline V gene sequence: CDR1 SQVTM, CDR2 ANQGSEA. The V gene end was trimmed by 8 bases and the J gene end by 4 bases; junction bases not matched to a gene: 14. In DNA, the CDR3 is TGCAGCTACCTTGACGGGACAGCTGTTTACAATGAGCAGTTCTTC. This encodes CSYLDGTAVYNEQFF.

This clone was counted a single time. V and J are TRBV10-2 and TRBJ2-7; D not certain. The germline V gene has CDR1 WSHSY and CDR2 SAAADI. Trimming took 3 bases from V and 2 from J, leaving 14 bases between them. This CDR3 contains 15 residues. CDR3 loop: CASSDVSDPTYEQYF. For the CDR3, the DNA is TGCGCCAGCAGTGATGTGTCCGATCCTACCTACGAGCAGTACTTC.

The rearrangement joins TRBV28 to TRBJ2-1; TRBD2 matches 8 bases. V gave up 5 bases and J gave up 2 bases; unmatched junction bases: 5. In germline, CDR1 is MDHEN, CDR2 SYDVKM. CDR3 length: 15 amino acids. DNA for the CDR3: TGTGCCAGCAGTAGCAGCGGGGGCACCTACAATGAGCAGTTCTTC. It yields the protein CASSSSGGTYNEQFF.